The next 5 T cell receptor beta chains were all read from a single sample in a study of CD8 T cells in Susac syndrome. Random hexamers served to reverse transcribe roughly 0.45 to 1 ug RNA. One entry per CDR3 protein, called by TCRdb with MiXCR from the immunoSEQ multiplex PCR reads. In the table there are approximately 120,000 distinct CDR3 sequences, approximately 90% of which are singletons. Sequencing input: CD8+ T cells from PBMCs. The receptors were gathered from a human donor in good health.

The rearrangement joins TRBV12-5 to TRBJ2-5; D is unresolved. There are 12 residues in the CDR3. The ends were cut back, 0 bases at V and 4 bases at J, with 3 bases in the middle. Germline CDR1 reads LGHNT; CDR2 reads FRNRAP. CDR3 in amino acids: CASGLVGETQYF. The DNA of the CDR3 is TGTGCTAGTGGTTTGGTCGGAGAGACCCAGTACTTC. Complete variable domain (other parts from reference TRBV12-5 and TRBJ2-5): DARVTQTPRHKVTEMGQEVTMRCQPILGHNTVFWYRQTMMQGLELLAYFRNRAPLDDSGMPKDRFSAEMPDATLATLKIQPSEPRDSAVYFCASGLVGETQYFGPGTRLLVL.

In its sample, this clonotype was seen a few times. This chain joins TRBV20-1 and TRBJ2-2; D perhaps matches TRBD1 (6 bases). V was trimmed by 3 bases and J by 4 bases, leaving 12 bases between them. The CDR3 runs to 14 residues. Germline loops: CDR1 DFQATT, CDR2 SNEGSKA (reference sequence). This CDR3 is CSARDRGSTGELFF. The CDR3 coding sequence is TGCAGTGCTAGGGACAGAGGATCCACCGGGGAGCTGTTTTTT.

The chain carries TRBV27 and TRBJ1-2; maybe TRBD1 (6 bases). The CDR3 consists of 13 residues. With 4 bases removed from V and 8 bases from J, the gap between germline ends came to 14 bases. Germline loops: CDR1 MNHEY, CDR2 SMNVEV (reference sequence). CDR3 loop: CASSSDSLRGYTF. In nucleotides, the CDR3 is TGTGCCAGCAGTTCGGACAGCTTAAGGGGCTACACCTTC.

This sequence joins TRBV18 and TRBJ2-7; D may be TRBD1 (5 bases). CDR1 is KGHSH and CDR2 is LQKENI in the germline V gene. The CDR3 runs 15 residues. V lost 2 bases and J lost 1, with 12 bases in between. The CDR3 protein is CASSPIGASSYEQYF. The CDR3 bases are TGTGCCAGCTCACCAATTGGGGCCTCGTCCTACGAGCAGTACTTC.

The chain recombines TRBV29-1 with TRBJ2-2; 12 bases match TRBD2. Germline V gene lookup returns CDR1 SQVTM and CDR2 ANQGSEA. Unmatched junction bases numbered 6, after V lost 6 bases and J lost 4 bases. This CDR3 is 15 amino acids long. Written as DNA, the CDR3 is TGCAGCGTACTAGCGGGAGGAGGGAGCACCGGGGAGCTGTTTTTT. It encodes CSVLAGGGSTGELFF.